This T cell receptor (beta chain) was retrieved from a study of shared clonotypes between healthy human individuals. Study-level points and caveats: Donor scarcity curtailed the genetic and exposure-history diversity represented herein.

Germline V gene lookup returns CDR1 SEHNR and CDR2 FQNEAQ (reference sequence). Trimming took 2 bases from V and 2 from J; bases not matched to a gene: 4. The CDR3 length is 15 residues. As regards this clone: Its antigen is not known.

Generated by immunoSEQ multiplex PCR, the TCRdb table keeps only in-frame clones and is missing some. The sample yields more than 2 million clones, 90% to 97% seen once. The rearrangement uses TRBV7-9 and TRBJ1-2, with 8 bases matching TRBD1. The clonotype comes from a man between 18 and 35 years old in good health. Sequencing input: naive CD4+ T cells sorted from blood. The subset: CD45RA+ positively selected. The CDR3 sequence: CASSLWQGANYGYTF. The CDR3 nucleotides are TGTGCCAGCAGCTTATGGCAGGGGGCAAACTATGGCTACACCTTC.